The sequence of this TCR beta chain was determined in a study of technical replicates of blood from a few donors. This CDR3 contains 15 residues. CDR1 MDHEN and CDR2 SYDVKM come from the germline V gene. With 8 bases removed from V and 4 bases from J, the gap between germline ends came to 19 bases. Libraries were prepared by immunoSEQ multiplex PCR; TCRdb keeps only in-frame clonotypes and omits some of them. In the table there are around 58,000 clones, about 86% of which are singletons. The chain recombines TRBV28 with TRBJ2-3, with a weak D call TRBD1 (7 bases). The TCR originated in a human donor in good health. Some clones in this sample may be carry-over from other donors' samples. The sequencing input was PBMCs. The CDR3 DNA reads TGTGCCAGCTGGGACCGCGGCAGGGGGGCAGATACGCAGTATTTT. Translation: CASWDRGRGADTQYF.